A single sample gave rise to the 25 T cell receptor beta chains below, sequenced in a study of OX40 agonist ivuxolimab in advanced cancers. Library construction relied on the immunoSEQ multiplex PCR assay. TCRdb limited this immuneACCESS table to in-frame rearrangements with V and J called. A share of clones is missing; checked studies link under half to unresolved V genes, and the rest is unexplained. For this sample the table gives over 65,000 clones, of which under 95% were detected only once. Around 10% of the sample is taken by the ten largest. The material was CD4+ or CD8+ T cells sorted from blood, obtained in a trial of the OX40 agonist ivuxolimab. These receptors all stem from an adult with an advanced solid tumor such as melanoma, head and neck, liver or kidney cancer.

CDR3 residues: CASSIRGYYEQYF. The CDR3 DNA reads TGTGCCAGTAGTATTCGGGGCTACTACGAGCAGTACTTC. V gene TRBV19 combines with J gene TRBJ2-7; possibly TRBD1 or TRBD2 for D (5 bases each). CDR3 length equals 13 residues. The V end was cut by 3 bases, the J end by 3 bases, with 9 bases between. In germline, CDR1 is LNHDA, CDR2 SQIVND (reference sequence).

The chain carries TRBV6-5 and TRBJ2-2, with TRBD2 matching over 9 bases. Trimming removed 7 bases from V and 7 bases from J; junction bases left unmatched: 7. Germline V lookup: CDR1 MNHEY, CDR2 SVGAGI. The length of the CDR3 is 14 residues. CDR3 protein: CASNVAGEGGELFF. DNA of the CDR3: TGTGCCAGCAACGTAGCGGGGGAGGGCGGGGAGCTGTTTTTT.

The J gene is TRBJ1-1, the V gene TRBV15, with a tentative D call TRBD1 (6 bases). The germline gives CDR1 LNHNV, CDR2 YYDKDF (reference sequence). Between the trimmed V and J ends, which lost 3 bases and 3 bases, there was a span of 11 bases. The CDR3 has 14 amino acids. The CDR3 sequence: CATSRTEGDTEAFF. In DNA form, the CDR3 reads TGTGCCACCAGCAGGACGGAGGGGGACACTGAAGCTTTCTTT.

V and J are TRBV25-1 and TRBJ1-2; the D gene is possibly TRBD1 (5 bases). V shed 3 bases and J shed 8 bases, with 19 bases lying between them. CDR1 is MGHDK, CDR2 SYGVNS, per germline. The CDR3 has 15 amino acids. This chain's CDR3 is CASSDLSGTDLGYTF. CDR3 nucleotide sequence: TGTGCCAGCAGTGATTTGTCAGGGACTGATCTAGGCTACACCTTC.

Note on this clone: Compared with germline, one end of the junction differs, possibly owing to a read error. This chain uses TRBV2 with TRBJ1-3, with 7 bases fitting TRBD1. The CDR3 is 12 amino acids. The germline V gene has CDR1 SNHLY and CDR2 FYNNEI. The CDR3 DNA reads TGTGCGAGCACAGGGGAAGGAAACACCATATATTTT. This encodes CASTGEGNTIYF.

The chain recombines TRBV7-9 with TRBJ1-2, with D maybe TRBD1 (5 bases). V was clipped by 1 base and J by 1 base, with 7 bases between them. The germline CDR1 and CDR2 sequences are SEHNR and FQNEAQ (reference sequence). This CDR3 has 14 residues. The CDR3 coding sequence is TGTGCCAGCAGCTTAGGCGGGGGTAACTATGGCTACACCTTC. Amino acids: CASSLGGGNYGYTF. Supplemented by reference TRBV7-9 and TRBJ1-2, the full variable domain reads DTGVSQNPRHKITKRGQNVTFRCDPISEHNRLYWYRQTLGQGPEFLTYFQNEAQLEKSRLLSDRFSAERPKGSFSTLEIQRTEQGDSAMYLCASSLGGGNYGYTFGSGTRLTVV.

As concerns this clone: Other DNA sequences in this sample translate to the same CDR3. The chain combines TRBV4-3 with TRBJ1-2, with TRBD1 as a possible D gene (5 bases). The CDR3 loop spans 13 amino acids. Trimming cost V 3 bases and J 4 bases, with 9 bases left between them. Germline values: CDR1 LGHNA, CDR2 YSLEER. The CDR3 region is CASSQGGGYGYTF. The CDR3 DNA sequence: TGCGCCAGCAGCCAGGGGGGGGGCTATGGCTACACCTTC.

This sequence joins TRBV7-2 and TRBJ1-1; no firm D call. V lost 5 bases and J lost 3, with 16 bases in between. The length of the CDR3 is 15 residues. Per the germline V gene, CDR1 is SGHTA and CDR2 is FQGNSA. CDR3 residues: CASSPTTVMYTEAFF. CDR3 nucleotide sequence: TGTGCCAGCAGCCCGACGACCGTAATGTACACTGAAGCTTTCTTT.

This clone is labeled as medium-sized (0.01 to 0.1%). V gene TRBV6-4 combines with J gene TRBJ1-2; D call uncertain. V was cut by 0 bases and J by 6 bases, with 17 bases left in between. CDR3 length: 16 amino acids. CDR1 is MRHNA and CDR2 is SNTAGT in the germline V gene. CDR3 region: CASSDSSEALKNGYTF. DNA for the CDR3: TGTGCCAGCAGTGACTCATCGGAGGCATTAAAGAATGGCTACACCTTC.

This rearrangement joins TRBV9 to TRBJ2-7, with TRBD1 identical over 7 bases. Germline lookup yields CDR1 SGDLS and CDR2 YYNGEE. J was trimmed by 3 bases and V by 3 bases; bases with no gene match: 6. This CDR3 has 14 amino acids. For the CDR3, the DNA is TGTGCCAGCAGCGCCGGGACAGCCGGCTACGAGCAGTACTTC. Translated, it gives CASSAGTAGYEQYF.

The V and J genes are TRBV15 and TRBJ1-1; 12 nucleotides agree with TRBD1. Germline loops: CDR1 LNHNV, CDR2 YYDKDF (reference sequence). V dropped 6 bases and J dropped 0; count of bases not matched to a gene: 8. CDR3 length equals 17 residues. The CDR3 reads CATSGTGGLVMNTEAFF. CDR3 DNA: TGTGCCACCAGTGGGACAGGGGGCCTAGTTATGAACACTGAAGCTTTCTTT.

The rearrangement joins TRBV6-5 to TRBJ1-2; no reliable D call. This CDR3 contains 14 residues. V shed 2 bases and J shed 3 bases, with 10 bases lying between them. Germline loops: CDR1 MNHEY, CDR2 SVGAGI. The CDR3 nucleotides are TGTGCCAGCAGTTACGGCAGCCTCTACTATGGCTACACCTTC. This encodes CASSYGSLYYGYTF.

The V and J genes are TRBV15 and TRBJ2-2; D may be TRBD1 (6 bases). V lost 8 bases and J 9 bases, leaving 19 bases between the germline ends. The CDR3 spans 14 residues. CDR1 is LNHNV and CDR2 is YYDKDF in the germline V gene (reference sequence). CDR3 in DNA: TGTGCCACCCGAAGTTACGAACAGGGCAGGGAGCTGTTTTTT. Encoded protein: CATRSYEQGRELFF.

The chain carries TRBV6-1 and TRBJ1-1; 7 nucleotides agree with TRBD1. CDR3 length equals 16 residues. Germline V gene data show CDR1 as MNHNS and CDR2 as SASEGT. The ends lost 4 bases at V and 5 bases at J; junction bases unmatched: 13. The CDR3 DNA sequence: TGTGCCAGCAGTGGACAGGGTGGCAGGCGAAGGACTGAAGCTTTCTTT. Its translation: CASSGQGGRRRTEAFF.

The rearrangement joins TRBV7-6 to TRBJ2-5; either TRBD1 or TRBD2 may fit D (5 bases each). The CDR3 runs 15 residues. Germline CDR1 reads SGHVS; CDR2 reads FNYEAQ. V was pared by 5 bases and J by 5 bases, with 18 bases between. CDR3 in DNA: TGTGCCAGCAGCCCCGACCCCGGGACGAGGGAGACCCAGTACTTC. Its protein product is CASSPDPGTRETQYF.

The V and J genes are TRBV5-5 and TRBJ2-1; D ambiguous. CDR3 size: 13 residues. CDR1 and CDR2 from the germline V gene are SGHKS and YYEKEE (reference sequence). V was trimmed by 0 bases and J by 8 bases, leaving 9 bases between them. This CDR3 is CASSLVLSDEQFF. CDR3 bases: TGTGCCAGCAGCTTGGTCCTCAGCGATGAGCAGTTCTTC.

This clone rates as medium-sized. The rearrangement links TRBV6-4 to TRBJ1-2; D is undetermined. Germline CDR1 reads MRHNA; CDR2 reads SNTAGT. With 0 bases removed from V and 2 bases from J, the gap between germline ends came to 4 bases. CDR3 length equals 13 residues. CDR3 sequence reads: CASSDSGNYGYTF. CDR3 nucleotide sequence: TGTGCCAGCAGTGACTCAGGGAACTATGGCTACACCTTC.

The rearrangement joins TRBV23-1 to TRBJ2-5; 8 nucleotides line up with TRBD1. TRBV23-1 qualifies as an ORF whose function is uncertain. The CDR3 contains 17 residues. The trim removed 6 bases at V and 5 bases at J, leaving 17 bases unmatched. CDR3 coding DNA: TGCGCCAGCAGACTATCGGACAGGGCGGATTTTTCGGAGACCCAGTACTTC. It is translated as CASRLSDRADFSETQYF.

The rearrangement joins TRBV7-8 to TRBJ2-6; D ambiguous. V lost 4 bases to trimming and J lost 0 bases, with 13 bases between them. The CDR3 length is 17 residues. Germline CDR1 and CDR2: SGHVS and FQNEAQ. For the CDR3, the DNA is TGTGCCAGCAGCTGGAATCTGGAAGGCTCTGGGGCCAACGTCCTGACTTTC. This codes for CASSWNLEGSGANVLTF. Together with reference TRBV7-8 and TRBJ2-6, the CDR3 gives the full variable domain: GAGVSQSPRYKVAKRGQDVALRCDPISGHVSLFWYQQALGQGPEFLTYFQNEAQLDKSGLPSDRFFAERPEGSVSTLKIQRTQQEDSAVYLCASSWNLEGSGANVLTFGAGSRLTVL.

The chain joins TRBV4-3 to TRBJ1-2; D unclear. Trimming removed 0 bases from V and 4 bases from J, with 12 bases in between. Germline V gene sequence: CDR1 LGHNA, CDR2 YSLEER. This CDR3 is 15 amino acids long. CDR3 DNA: TGCGCCAGCAGCCAAGAAAGGGCAGTGGCCTATGGCTACACCTTC. Protein product: CASSQERAVAYGYTF.

About this clone itself: The DNA is omitted, as the CDR3 cannot be located on it reliably, and the CDR3 follows TCRdb's listing. This chain connects TRBV11-2 to TRBJ1-1; the table's D gene call, TRBD1, was not cross checked with the DNA. Germline CDR1 and CDR2: SGHAT and FQNNGV. 12 amino acids form the CDR3, both terminal residues included. The CDR3 loop reads CASSRVGTGTFF.

The chain uses TRBV30 and TRBJ1-3, with D unclear. This CDR3 comprises 11 residues. V was shortened by 4 bases and J by 8 bases, with 9 bases between the two germline ends. The germline CDR1 and CDR2 sequences are GTSNPN and SVGIG (reference sequence). CDR3 sequence: CAWTVGDTIYF. In nucleotides, the CDR3 is TGTGCCTGGACGGTGGGTGACACCATATATTTT.

The chain uses TRBV5-1 and TRBJ2-7; 11 bases line up with TRBD2. This CDR3 region has 16 residues. V was clipped by 0 bases and J by 5 bases; unmatched bases: 7. The germline CDR1 and CDR2 sequences are SGHRS and YFSETQ. CDR3 sequence reads: CASSLALAGGPDEQYF. In DNA, the CDR3 is TGCGCCAGCAGCTTGGCCTTAGCGGGGGGGCCCGACGAGCAGTACTTC.

J is TRBJ2-3 and V is TRBV7-2; D possibly corresponds to TRBD1 (5 bases). CDR1 is SGHTA and CDR2 is FQGNSA in the germline V gene. Trimming stripped 4 bases from V and 4 bases from J, with 12 bases between. This CDR3 is 14 amino acids long. The CDR3 DNA follows: TGTGCCAGCAGCTCCCGGCTAGGGGCAGATACGCAGTATTTT. Protein product: CASSSRLGADTQYF.

This chain links TRBV27 with TRBJ2-3; D not certain. The V end was cut by 3 bases, the J end by 3 bases, with 10 bases between. This CDR3 comprises 14 residues. Germline values: CDR1 MNHEY, CDR2 SMNVEV (reference sequence). The CDR3 DNA reads TGTGCCAGCAGTTTCCGGAGAGAGACAGATACGCAGTATTTT. This encodes CASSFRRETDTQYF.